Listed below are T cell receptor beta chains from one sample, sequenced in a study of blood T cells in healthy people across ages. TCRdb reprocessed the 5' RACE reads via MiXCR and lists one record per CDR3 protein. The sample shows about 650,000 distinct CDR3 sequences, approximately 31% of them seen only once. The sequencing input was blood. The receptors originated from a woman of 80 years or more in good health. The CDR3 runs from the conserved cysteine through the conserved F or W. The order of the fields is D gene, V gene, clone size, J gene, CDR3 protein, CDR3 DNA. D genes are given only for firm matches. The listing skips clone size in some rows; elsewhere it reads once, few, many or a size class.

-	TRBV11-2	many	TRBJ2-1	CASSLGGTVNEQFF	TGTGCCAGCAGCTTAGGCGGGACAGTAAATGAGCAGTTCTTC
-	TRBV15	many	TRBJ1-6	CATSRDGNNSPLHF	TGTGCCACCAGCAGAGACGGAAATAATTCACCCCTCCACTTT
-	TRBV5-6	-	TRBJ2-1	CASSLATGPAYNEQFF	TGTGCCAGCAGCTTGGCGACGGGTCCGGCCTACAATGAGCAGTTCTTC
TRBD1	TRBV12-3/TRBV12-4	-	TRBJ2-5	CASSGTDWSETQYF	TGTGCCAGCAGTGGGACAGACTGGTCAGAGACCCAGTACTTC
-	TRBV6-2/TRBV6-3	-	TRBJ1-1	CASSYLQGTEAFF	TGTGCCAGCAGTTATCTGCAGGGGACTGAAGCTTTCTTT
TRBD1	TRBV7-2	once	TRBJ1-1	CASSVSGTGKSEAFF	TGTGCCAGCAGCGTCTCCGGGACAGGGAAATCCGAAGCTTTCTTT
-	TRBV29-1	-	TRBJ1-4	CSAAGTYNEKLFF	TGCAGCGCTGCCGGGACCTATAATGAAAAACTGTTTTTT
-	TRBV4-2	-	TRBJ1-5	CASSQIGDQPQHF	TGTGCCAGCAGCCAGATAGGGGATCAGCCCCAGCATTTT
TRBD2	TRBV29-1	-	TRBJ2-7	CSPGTSAHEQYF	TGCAGCCCTGGGACTAGCGCTCATGAGCAGTACTTC
-	TRBV20-1	many	TRBJ1-5	CSARERGKPNQPQHF	TGCAGTGCTAGAGAAAGAGGCAAACCTAATCAGCCCCAGCATTTT
-	TRBV15	many	TRBJ2-5	CATSRAGAGAETQYF	TGTGCCACCAGCAGAGCGGGGGCGGGAGCGGAGACCCAGTACTTC
TRBD1	TRBV6-4	-	TRBJ2-7	CASSDSGQGDPYEQYF	TGTGCCAGCAGTGACTCCGGGCAGGGGGACCCCTACGAGCAGTACTTC
-	TRBV20-1	-	TRBJ2-1	CSARDLLKKPGSYNEQFF	TGCAGTGCTAGAGATCTCTTGAAGAAGCCAGGCTCCTACAATGAGCAGTTCTTC
-	TRBV6-2/TRBV6-3	few	TRBJ2-2	CASSYSGASVAGELFF	TGTGCCAGCAGTTACTCCGGCGCCAGTGTGGCCGGGGAGCTGTTTTTT
TRBD1	TRBV4-1	-	TRBJ1-2	CASSQGGRGLGYTF	TGCGCCAGCAGCCAAGGAGGCAGGGGGCTAGGCTACACCTTC
-	TRBV3-1	-	TRBJ1-5	CASSDGRGNQPQHF	TGTGCCAGCAGCGACGGACGGGGCAATCAGCCCCAGCATTTT
-	TRBV5-1	many	TRBJ1-4	CASSYAGESNEKLFF	TGCGCCAGCAGCTATGCAGGGGAGTCTAATGAAAAACTGTTTTTT
-	TRBV20-1	many	TRBJ2-3	CSARDEGGYTDTQYF	TGCAGTGCTAGAGATGAAGGGGGATACACAGATACGCAGTATTTT
-	TRBV5-1	many	TRBJ2-2	CASHMEGSTGELFF	TGCGCCAGTCATATGGAGGGCTCCACCGGGGAGCTGTTTTTT
TRBD1	TRBV5-1	-	TRBJ2-1	CASSSPGQGLYEQFF	TGCGCCAGCAGCTCGCCGGGACAGGGCCTCTACGAGCAGTTCTTC
TRBD2	TRBV9	many	TRBJ2-1	CASSVTSGREQFF	TGTGCCAGCAGCGTTACTAGCGGGCGGGAGCAGTTCTTC
TRBD1	TRBV7-2	-	TRBJ2-5	CASSTGQGVVQYF	TGTGCCAGCAGCACGGGACAGGGGGTAGTGCAGTACTTC
-	TRBV7-3	-	TRBJ1-1	CASSFGRQNTEAFF	TGTGCCAGCAGCTTCGGACGGCAGAACACTGAAGCTTTCTTT
-	TRBV30	few	TRBJ1-1	CAWSARENTEAFF	TGTGCCTGGAGTGCCAGGGAAAACACTGAAGCTTTCTTT
TRBD1	TRBV6-2/TRBV6-3	many	TRBJ1-2	CASSQNLGGTGYHYGYTF	TGTGCCAGCAGCCAAAACCTCGGCGGGACAGGGTATCACTATGGCTACACCTTC
-	TRBV20-1	many	TRBJ2-3	CSARGSASGTDTQYF	TGCAGTGCTAGGGGTAGCGCTAGCGGCACAGATACGCAGTATTTT
-	TRBV2	-	TRBJ1-2	CASSPRRKDNYGYTF	TGTGCCAGCAGTCCTCGTCGGAAAGACAACTATGGCTACACCTTC
-	TRBV20-1	-	TRBJ2-7	CTARSGTVDHSYEQYF	TGCACTGCTAGAAGTGGAACCGTGGACCACTCCTACGAGCAGTACTTC
-	TRBV20-1	-	TRBJ1-4	CSARDAAYEKLFF	TGCAGTGCTAGAGACGCTGCGTATGAAAAACTGTTTTTT
-	TRBV11-3	-	TRBJ2-1	CASSLRLGETQFF	TGTGCCAGCAGCTTACGACTTGGAGAGACCCAGTTCTTC
TRBD1	TRBV19	few	TRBJ2-6	CASSTDRGFGGSGANVLTF	TGTGCCAGTAGTACGGACAGGGGGTTTGGAGGCTCTGGGGCCAACGTCCTGACTTTC
-	TRBV4-1	many	TRBJ2-7	CASTKAQGGWGEQYF	TGCGCCAGCACAAAAGCCCAGGGCGGATGGGGCGAGCAGTACTTC
-	TRBV7-9	-	TRBJ2-7	CASSWFGSNYEQYF	TGTGCCAGCAGCTGGTTCGGGTCAAACTACGAGCAGTACTTC
-	TRBV15	many	TRBJ2-7	CATSRDLGTYEQYF	TGTGCCACCAGCAGAGATCTGGGGACCTACGAGCAGTACTTC
-	TRBV27	once	TRBJ2-1	CASSLGDWNEQFF	TGTGCCAGCAGCCTGGGGGATTGGAATGAGCAGTTCTTC
-	TRBV4-3	-	TRBJ1-6	CASSRDNDSPLHF	TGCGCCAGCAGCCGGGACAATGATTCACCCCTCCACTTT
TRBD2	TRBV29-1	many	TRBJ2-7	CSVRAGESYEQYF	TGCAGCGTGCGCGCGGGGGAATCCTACGAGCAGTACTTC
TRBD2	TRBV11-2	many	TRBJ2-1	CASSSPGLAGGSSYNEQFF	TGTGCCAGCAGCTCACCGGGACTAGCGGGGGGGAGCTCCTACAATGAGCAGTTCTTC
-	TRBV7-2	once	TRBJ2-1	CASSLASGLHNEQFF	TGTGCCAGCAGCTTAGCCTCGGGACTCCACAATGAGCAGTTCTTC
-	TRBV18	many	TRBJ2-3	CASSPLQGRVGTDTQYF	TGTGCCAGCTCACCACTTCAGGGACGAGTCGGCACAGATACGCAGTATTTT
TRBD2	TRBV20-1	-	TRBJ2-7	CSARDLVDRTSGPYEQYF	TGCAGTGCTAGAGATCTCGTCGATAGGACTAGCGGCCCCTACGAGCAGTACTTC
-	TRBV7-2	-	TRBJ2-3	CASSPMDQYTQYF	TGTGCCAGCAGCCCAATGGACCAGTATACGCAGTATTTT
-	TRBV4-2	many	TRBJ2-5	CASSQDGWGPQETQYF	TGTGCCAGCAGCCAAGATGGGTGGGGACCCCAAGAGACCCAGTACTTC
-	TRBV23-1	few	TRBJ2-3	CASRPQLSTDTQYF	TGCGCCAGCAGGCCCCAGCTTAGCACAGATACGCAGTATTTT
-	TRBV4-3	few	TRBJ1-5	CASSQEATENQPQHF	TGCGCCAGCAGCCAAGAGGCGACAGAGAATCAGCCCCAGCATTTT
TRBD1	TRBV20-1	-	TRBJ2-5	CSARPRTGTETQYF	TGCAGTGCTAGACCGAGGACAGGGACGGAGACCCAGTACTTC
-	TRBV4-2	once	TRBJ1-1	CASSQVDADTEAFF	TGTGCCAGCAGCCAAGTTGATGCCGACACTGAAGCTTTCTTT
-	TRBV12-3/TRBV12-4	-	TRBJ2-7	CASSNSGAVEQYF	TGTGCCAGCTCCAATTCAGGGGCTGTCGAGCAGTACTTC
-	TRBV20-1	-	TRBJ2-7	CSARGIRGLDEQYF	TGCAGTGCTAGAGGTATACGGGGCCTGGATGAGCAGTACTTC
-	TRBV9	many	TRBJ1-2	CASSAGDGFNYGYTF	TGTGCCAGCAGCGCCGGGGACGGATTTAACTATGGCTACACCTTC
-	TRBV6-5	once	TRBJ2-7	CASSRGTLFSSEQYF	TGTGCCAGCAGCCGGGGGACCCTATTCTCCAGCGAGCAGTACTTC
-	TRBV12-3/TRBV12-4	few	TRBJ1-1	CASSLSGLGGPNTEAFF	TGTGCCAGCAGTTTAAGTGGCTTGGGGGGGCCAAACACTGAAGCTTTCTTT
-	TRBV20-1	-	TRBJ1-3	CSASRNPGNTIYF	TGCAGTGCTAGTAGGAATCCTGGAAACACCATATATTTT